Shown below are 16 T cell receptor beta chains from a single sample sequenced in a study of control samples from healthy donors and cancer patients. Sequencing used immunoSEQ multiplex PCR; TCRdb keeps in-frame clones, though not all of them. Of some 130,000 clones listed, 92% are singletons. The material sequenced was blood. Receptor source: a woman between 45 and 65 years old in good health.

This CDR3 reads CASSPLQGAYEQYF. The CDR3 coding sequence is TGCGCCAGCAGCCCATTACAAGGAGCCTACGAGCAGTACTTC. The chain employs TRBV5-1 and TRBJ2-7; no clear D. The germline V and J ends were trimmed by 4 bases and 2 bases, with 13 bases remaining between them. The germline V gene has CDR1 SGHRS and CDR2 YFSETQ. The CDR3 covers 14 residues.

The V and J genes are TRBV5-1 and TRBJ2-5; 8 bases map to TRBD2. The CDR3 length is 14 residues. Germline assignment: CDR1 SGHRS and CDR2 YFSETQ. Unmatched junction bases numbered 7, after V lost 4 bases and J lost 5 bases. The CDR3 spells CASSPGTSQETQYF. As DNA, the CDR3 is TGCGCCAGCAGCCCAGGGACTAGTCAGGAGACCCAGTACTTC.

The DNA of the CDR3 is TGTGCCAGCAATTCACGGGATCAGCCCCAGCATTTT. It yields the protein CASNSRDQPQHF. The V call is TRBV28, the J call TRBJ1-5; D gene unclear. The CDR3 has 12 amino acids. Trimming pared 7 bases from V and 5 bases from J, leaving 9 bases between. Germline CDR1 MDHEN, CDR2 SYDVKM.

The chain links TRBV28 to TRBJ1-5, with D tentatively TRBD1 (6 bases). Trimming left V 7 bases short and J 3 bases short, with 19 bases between. CDR1 and CDR2 from the germline V gene are MDHEN and SYDVKM. The length of the CDR3 is 16 residues. CDR3 in DNA: TGTGCCAGCACCTTGGTCGGGGGCAGGGCCAATCAGCCCCAGCATTTT. Translating it yields CASTLVGGRANQPQHF.

The chain uses TRBV2 and TRBJ2-5; 11 bases fit TRBD2. In germline, CDR1 is SNHLY, CDR2 FYNNEI. This CDR3 comprises 14 residues. The V gene end was trimmed by 6 bases and the J gene end by 4 bases; junction bases not matched to a gene: 4. CDR3 bases: TGTGCCAGCAGCTACGGACTAGCGGGAGAGACCCAGTACTTC. Protein product: CASSYGLAGETQYF.

The V gene is TRBV19, the J gene TRBJ2-5; 9 bases fit TRBD2. V dropped 4 bases and J dropped 8; count of bases not matched to a gene: 17. From germline, CDR1 is LNHDA and CDR2 SQIVND (reference sequence). CDR3 length: 17 residues. The CDR3 bases are TGTGCCAGTAGTACCCGCCAGTTCGCGGGAGGGTTGGGTACCCAGTACTTC. Residues: CASSTRQFAGGLGTQYF.

The chain combines TRBV7-9 with TRBJ2-7, with D possibly being TRBD2 (6 bases). The V end lost 3 bases, the J end lost 7 bases, and 13 bases lay between the germline ends. Germline V lookup: CDR1 SEHNR, CDR2 FQNEAQ (reference sequence). The CDR3 has 13 residues. CDR3 sequence reads: CASSLAGQVEQYF. The CDR3 nucleotides are TGTGCCAGCAGCTTGGCGGGGCAAGTGGAGCAGTACTTC.

The rearrangement uses TRBV7-9 and TRBJ1-1; TRBD1 matches 11 bases. The CDR3 contains 15 residues. CDR1 and CDR2 from the germline V gene are SEHNR and FQNEAQ (reference sequence). V was clipped by 5 bases and J by 4 bases; unmatched bases: 6. CDR3 sequence (DNA): TGTGCCAGCAGCCTAGGACAGGGGGCTGTCACTGAAGCTTTCTTT. Translated, it gives CASSLGQGAVTEAFF.

The chain links TRBV3-1 (or the pseudogene TRBV3-2) to TRBJ1-1; D gene uncertain. The CDR3 sequence is 13 residues long. The germline V and J ends were trimmed by 5 bases and 3 bases, with 10 bases remaining between them. Germline V lookup: CDR1 LGHDT, CDR2 YNNKEL (reference sequence). CDR3 DNA: TGTGCCAGCAGCTCATCTTGGGACACTGAAGCTTTCTTT. This translates into CASSSSWDTEAFF.

The rearrangement joins TRBV4-1 to TRBJ1-5, with 11 bases matching TRBD1. The germline gives CDR1 MGHRA, CDR2 YSYEKL. Unmatched junction bases numbered 4, after V lost 0 bases and J lost 6 bases. The length of the CDR3 is 16 residues. Written as DNA, the CDR3 is TGCGCCAGCAGCCAAGATCGGGACAGGGGGTCTCAGCCCCAGCATTTT. Residues: CASSQDRDRGSQPQHF.

The CDR3: CASTPSRGISSEAFF. The CDR3 nucleotides are TGTGCCAGCACCCCCTCCCGGGGGATAAGTTCTGAAGCTTTCTTT. The gene calls are TRBV7-6 and TRBJ1-1; maybe TRBD1 (5 bases). The V and J ends lost 7 bases and 6 bases respectively, with 21 bases between them. The CDR3 sequence is 15 residues long. Germline V gene lookup returns CDR1 SGHVS and CDR2 FNYEAQ.

The chain uses TRBV30 and TRBJ1-4, with D tentatively TRBD1 (5 bases). The CDR3 length is 16 residues. The germline CDR1 and CDR2 sequences are GTSNPN and SVGIG (reference sequence). Trimming cost V 0 bases and J 0 bases, with 11 bases left between them. The CDR3 region has the DNA TGTGCCTGGAGTGTGGACCGGGGCACAACTAATGAAAAACTGTTTTTT. Protein: CAWSVDRGTTNEKLFF.

As to this clone: The sample contains more than one DNA sequence encoding this CDR3. The CDR3 protein is CASSYSNSPLHF. CDR3 nucleotide sequence: TGTGCCAGCAGTTACTCGAATTCACCCCTCCACTTT. The chain joins TRBV6-5 to TRBJ1-6; D unresolved. V shed 0 bases and J shed 7 bases, with 1 base lying between them. This CDR3 is 12 amino acids long. Germline loops: CDR1 MNHEY, CDR2 SVGAGI.

The J gene is TRBJ1-2, the V gene TRBV7-2, with D possibly matching TRBD1 (6 bases). CDR1 SGHTA and CDR2 FQGNSA come from the germline V gene. Between the trimmed V and J ends, which lost 4 bases and 4 bases, there was a span of 10 bases. CDR3 length: 13 residues. The CDR3 DNA sequence: TGTGCCAGCAGCTACGGGACACCCTATGGCTACACCTTC. This gives the protein CASSYGTPYGYTF.

This chain joins TRBV19 and TRBJ2-3, with D possibly TRBD1 on 5 matching bases. The V and J ends lost 5 bases and 2 bases respectively, with 11 bases between them. The CDR3 contains 14 residues. CDR1 and CDR2 from the germline V gene are LNHDA and SQIVND (reference sequence). CDR3: CASSQQGTTDTQYF. In DNA, the CDR3 is TGTGCCAGTAGTCAGCAGGGTACCACAGATACGCAGTATTTT.

This rearrangement joins TRBV7-8 to TRBJ2-1; D gene ambiguous. The germline gives CDR1 SGHVS, CDR2 FQNEAQ. This CDR3 region has 13 residues. Trimming cost V 3 bases and J 7 bases, with 10 bases left between them. In DNA, the CDR3 is TGTGCCAGCAGCTTCGTGGGGAAGAATGAGCAGTTCTTC. Translating gives CASSFVGKNEQFF.